This TCR beta chain was sequenced for a study of T cells after yellow fever vaccination. Study results and caveats: Clones from primary vaccination mostly reappeared after the booster (around 96% CD4, just over 85% CD8). A limited proportion of clonotypes was detected within both the CD4 and CD8 compartments.

The CDR3 sequence is 11 residues long. Looked up from germline, CDR1 is DFQATT and CDR2 is SNEGSKA (reference sequence). The V and J ends lost 2 bases and 3 bases respectively, with 5 bases between them. In making TCR cDNA, 5'RACE template switching added a universal primer site and UMIs to it. TCRdb recomputed calls from the 5' RACE reads with MiXCR, one row per CDR3 protein. The table has hundreds of thousands of distinct CDR3 sequences, roughly 20% seen once. This clonotype showed up just a few times. Its antigen is unidentified. Specimen: PBMCs, collected before the yellow fever booster vaccination. The chain links TRBV20-1 to TRBJ2-7; D remains unclear. This clonotype originated in a man younger than 30 who received the YFV17D yellow fever vaccine. The CDR3 DNA sequence: TGCAGTGCTAGAAGCAGCTACGAGCAGTACTTC. Its translation: CSARSSYEQYF.